Described below is a single T cell receptor (beta chain) sequence and its context. These data originate in a study of response to subunit inactivated influenza vaccine. MiXCR, run by TCRdb on the RT-PCR reads, gives a single entry per CDR3 protein. The table shows hundreds of thousands of distinct CDR3 sequences, with roughly 8.2% occurring only once. The CDR3 contains 13 residues. With 1 base removed from V and 11 bases from J, the gap between germline ends came to 9 bases. V usage is TRBV12-3 or TRBV12-4 and J usage is TRBJ1-6; D remains unclear. This TCR was recovered from a man aged 50 to 69 who received an inactivated influenza vaccine. The sequenced sample was PBMCs from blood, obtained less than 30 months after vaccination. The CDR3 loop reads CASSLEVMAPLHF. CDR3 in DNA: TGTGCCAGCAGTTTAGAAGTAATGGCACCCCTCCACTTT.